The 18 T cell receptor beta chains in this list originate from one sample, sequenced in a study of CD8 T cells in Susac syndrome. Random hexamers were used to reverse transcribe an amount of 0.5 to 1 ug RNA. TCRdb called the immunoSEQ multiplex PCR reads again in MiXCR, with one record for every CDR3 protein. The table has 75,000 to 80,000 distinct CDR3 sequences, less than 95% seen once; the top ten hold 0.5% to 0.65%. What was sequenced was CD8+ T cells from PBMCs. These receptors were taken from a human donor with Susac syndrome.

The chain uses TRBV6-8 and TRBJ1-2; D may be TRBD1 (5 bases). Germline CDR1 is MNHGY and CDR2 is SAAAGT. The CDR3 totals 14 residues. Trimming took 0 bases from V and 5 from J, leaving 10 bases between them. CDR3 amino acids: CASSYSRQRYGYTF. DNA for the CDR3: TGTGCCAGCAGTTACTCGCGACAGCGTTATGGCTACACCTTC.

The CDR3 region has the DNA TGTGCCAGCAGCGGAGACACCATATATTTT. Its protein product is CASSGDTIYF. The V and J genes are TRBV9 and TRBJ1-3; D remains unclear. Trimming removed 3 bases from V and 8 bases from J, with 3 bases in between. Germline-derived CDR1 and CDR2 are SGDLS and YYNGEE. The CDR3 has 10 amino acids. The variable domain in full, completed from reference TRBV9 and TRBJ1-3, reads DSGVTQTPKHLITATGQRVTLRCSPRSGDLSVYWYQQSLDQGLQFLIQYYNGEERAKGNILERFSAQQFPDLHSELNLSSLELGDSALYFCASSGDTIYFGEGSWLTVV.

V is TRBV19 and J is TRBJ1-1; 7 bases are a match to TRBD1. The V gene's germline CDR1 is LNHDA and CDR2 SQIVND (reference sequence). V was clipped by 3 bases and J by 5 bases; unmatched bases: 6. The CDR3 has 14 amino acids. This CDR3 is CASSISRGRTEAFF. The CDR3 nucleotides read TGTGCCAGTAGTATCAGCAGGGGGAGGACTGAAGCTTTCTTT.

The chain carries TRBV9 and TRBJ2-1; D not certain. The CDR3 has 15 residues. Trimming stripped 2 bases from V and 0 bases from J, with 9 bases between. CDR1 and CDR2 from the germline V gene are SGDLS and YYNGEE. The CDR3 DNA reads TGTGCCAGCAGCGTTCGGTGGAACTCCTACAATGAGCAGTTCTTC. This translates into CASSVRWNSYNEQFF.

V is TRBV30 and J is TRBJ2-7; D remains ambiguous. Trimming pared 3 bases from V and 5 bases from J, leaving 11 bases between. This CDR3 has 12 residues. The germline V gene encodes CDR1 GTSNPN and CDR2 SVGIG (reference sequence). The CDR3 region has the DNA TGTGCCTGGAGGGCAAATACCAACGAGCAGTACTTC. This gives the protein CAWRANTNEQYF. Combining the CDR3 with reference TRBV30 and TRBJ2-7 gives the whole variable domain SQTIHQWPATLVQPVGSPLSLECTVEGTSNPNLYWYRQAAGRGLQLLFYSVGIGQISSEVPQNLSASRPQDRQFILSSKKLLLSDSGFYLCAWRANTNEQYFGPGTRLTVT.

This clonotype was recorded only once. The V and J genes are TRBV5-4 and TRBJ2-1, with 11 bases identical to TRBD2. CDR3 length equals 14 residues. The germline gives CDR1 SGHNT, CDR2 YYREEE (reference sequence). The trim removed 0 bases at V and 11 bases at J, leaving 4 bases unmatched. The CDR3 DNA sequence: TGTGCCAGCAGCTTGGGACTAGCGGGATCTCAGCAGTTCTTC. It translates to CASSLGLAGSQQFF.

The sample holds one count of this clonotype. The chain employs TRBV27 and TRBJ2-2, with D uncertain. V was pared by 1 base and J by 8 bases, with 5 bases between. The V gene's germline CDR1 is MNHEY and CDR2 SMNVEV (reference sequence). The CDR3 runs to 12 residues. CDR3 nucleotides: TGTGCCAGCAGTTTATACGGTGGGGAGCTGTTTTTT. This encodes CASSLYGGELFF.

This chain links TRBV3-1 with TRBJ1-1; a weak D match, TRBD1 (5 bases). Trimming took off 4 bases at V and 5 bases at J, with 23 bases between the two ends. CDR3 length equals 17 residues. Germline V gene sequence: CDR1 LGHDT, CDR2 YNNKEL (reference sequence). CDR3 amino acids: CASSPTTGLREMTEAFF. CDR3 nucleotide sequence: TGTGCCAGCAGCCCAACTACAGGCTTGCGTGAAATGACTGAAGCTTTCTTT.

The V and J genes are TRBV5-6 and TRBJ1-4; no clear D. Germline CDR1 reads SGHDT; CDR2 reads YYEEEE. Trimming left V 0 bases short and J 3 bases short, with 9 bases between. The CDR3 extends over 15 amino acids. CDR3 DNA sequence: TGTGCCAGCAGCTTGGTGTCCAGTTCTAATGAAAAACTGTTTTTT. Protein sequence: CASSLVSSSNEKLFF.

This chain links TRBV27 with TRBJ1-5; 11 bases agree with TRBD1. V dropped 8 bases and J dropped 6; count of bases not matched to a gene: 6. Germline CDR1 and CDR2: MNHEY and SMNVEV (reference sequence). The CDR3 consists of 14 residues. The CDR3 loop is CASWTGGAGQPQHF. In nucleotides, the CDR3 is TGTGCCAGCTGGACAGGGGGCGCGGGTCAGCCCCAGCATTTT.

The CDR3 region has the DNA TGTGCCAGCAGTTTAACGTCGGACGGAGAAGCTTTCTTT. This sequence encodes CASSLTSDGEAFF. The V call is TRBV28, the J call TRBJ1-1, with no clear D. Germline CDR1 is MDHEN and CDR2 is SYDVKM. Trimming left V 2 bases short and J 8 bases short, with 12 bases between. CDR3 length: 13 amino acids.

Regarding this clonotype: Relative to the germline gene, one junction end is altered; a read error may explain this. This chain uses TRBV2 with TRBJ2-5; perhaps TRBD2 as D (6 bases). This CDR3 region has 11 residues. Germline V gene data show CDR1 as SNHLY and CDR2 as FYNNEI. The CDR3 loop reads CAIGTQGTQYF. The CDR3 nucleotides read TGTGCCATCGGGACTCAAGGGACCCAGTACTTC.

V gene TRBV4-1 combines with J gene TRBJ1-4, with TRBD1 as a possible D gene (6 bases). The CDR3 spans 14 residues. V gave up 0 bases and J gave up 10 bases, with 12 bases separating them. Germline values: CDR1 MGHRA, CDR2 YSYEKL. The CDR3 sequence is CASSQDFEGVKLFF. CDR3 DNA sequence: TGCGCCAGCAGCCAAGATTTTGAGGGGGTAAAACTGTTTTTT.

This chain uses TRBV2 with TRBJ1-1, with D uncertain. V lost 6 bases, J lost 7 bases, and 9 bases lay in between. The V gene's germline CDR1 is SNHLY and CDR2 FYNNEI. This CDR3 is 11 amino acids long. The CDR3 is CASRPRFEAFF. CDR3 sequence (DNA): TGTGCCAGCAGACCCAGGTTTGAAGCTTTCTTT. Based on the CDR3 plus reference TRBV2 and TRBJ1-1, the full variable domain is EPEVTQTPSHQVTQMGQEVILRCVPISNHLYFYWYRQILGQKVEFLVSFYNNEISEKSEIFDDQFSVERPDGSNFTLKIRSTKLEDSAMYFCASRPRFEAFFGQGTRLTVV.

This sequence joins TRBV7-2 and TRBJ2-1, with D possibly being TRBD2 (7 bases). The CDR3 extends over 16 amino acids. V lost 1 base and J 2 bases, leaving 12 bases between the germline ends. Germline V CDR1 and CDR2: SGHTA, FQGNSA. The CDR3: CASSLVGGGAYNEQFF. In nucleotides, the CDR3 is TGTGCCAGCAGCTTAGTTGGCGGGGGCGCCTACAATGAGCAGTTCTTC.

V and J are TRBV19 and TRBJ2-5; D gene unclear. The V gene lost 7 bases and the J gene lost 0 bases, with 9 bases spanning the gap. The CDR3 runs 13 residues. The germline gives CDR1 LNHDA, CDR2 SQIVND (reference sequence). In DNA form, the CDR3 reads TGTGCCAGTAAGAAGGCCTACCAAGAGACCCAGTACTTC. Amino acid sequence: CASKKAYQETQYF.

J is TRBJ2-5 and V is TRBV13; unclear D gene. The CDR3 totals 16 residues. The V end lost 3 bases, the J end lost 3 bases, and 17 bases lay between the germline ends. The V gene's germline CDR1 is PRHDT and CDR2 FYEKMQ (reference sequence). The CDR3 DNA is TGTGCCAGCAGCTTCTCCCGGTGGCCGGACGAAGAGACCCAGTACTTC. This gives the protein CASSFSRWPDEETQYF. Combining the CDR3 with reference TRBV13 and TRBJ2-5 gives the whole variable domain AAGVIQSPRHLIKEKRETATLKCYPIPRHDTVYWYQQGPGQDPQFLISFYEKMQSDKGSIPDRFSAQQFSDYHSELNMSSLELGDSALYFCASSFSRWPDEETQYFGPGTRLLVL.

This rearrangement joins TRBV20-1 to TRBJ1-1; D is ambiguous. The CDR3 runs to 13 residues. Trimming removed 1 base at V and 4 bases at J, with 10 bases between. Germline V gene sequence: CDR1 DFQATT, CDR2 SNEGSKA (reference sequence). The CDR3 loop reads CSARVEGGTEAFF. The CDR3 DNA is TGCAGTGCTAGAGTAGAGGGAGGCACTGAAGCTTTCTTT.